The clone carrying this T cell receptor beta chain was counted between two and nine times. Antigen unknown. The data were obtained in a study of T cells after yellow fever vaccination. Study-wide results and limits: By day 5 rather than day 15, the secondary response had peaked, though it was weaker.

The CDR3 spans 14 residues. Trimming removed 3 bases from V and 15 bases from J; junction bases left unmatched: 13. The V gene's germline CDR1 is SGDLS and CDR2 YYNGEE. As TCR cDNA was made by 5'RACE template switching, a universal primer site and UMIs were added. TCRdb independently ran MiXCR on the 5' RACE reads; one entry per CDR3 protein. The data show a few hundred thousand distinct CDR3 sequences, roughly 17% seen once. Sequenced here: PBMCs, sampled less than 6 days after the first yellow fever vaccination. The V and J genes are TRBV9 and TRBJ1-3, with 9 bases that match TRBD1. This sequence originates from a man aged 18 to 29 who received the YFV17D yellow fever vaccine. CDR3 in amino acids: CASSALDRGDAEYF. CDR3 coding DNA: TGTGCCAGCAGCGCCTTGGACAGGGGAGATGCGGAATATTTT.